This T cell receptor (beta chain) was identified during a study of tumor-infiltrating lymphocytes in oesophageal squamous cell carcinoma. This clonotype occurred many times. TCRdb re-called the PCR reads with MiXCR, one entry per CDR3 protein. The sample holds some 16,000 distinct CDR3 sequences, more than 50% seen once. V lost 2 bases to trimming and J lost 0 bases, with 14 bases between them. Germline V gene sequence: CDR1 MNHEY, CDR2 SVGEGT. The CDR3 loop spans 17 amino acids. The specimen was esophageal tumor tissue. This TCR was recovered from a male donor with esophageal squamous cell carcinoma. The chain carries TRBV6-2 or TRBV6-3 and TRBJ1-5; D uncertain. As DNA, the CDR3 is TGTGCCAGCAGTTACACTCCAGGCCTCCTTAGCAATCAGCCCCAGCATTTT. Amino acids: CASSYTPGLLSNQPQHF.